This TCR beta chain was observed in a study of CD8 T cells in ankylosing spondylitis. Study results and caveats: Prior literature has documented some motif variants in synovial fluid and blood from reactive arthritis. Characteristic of ankylosing spondylitis blood, it appeared, was a TCR beta motif comprising fewer than 10 highly homologous variants. The study looked at matched synovial fluid samples from ankylosing spondylitis patients. Disease-linked clones were reported to be significantly enriched there.

This clonotype was recorded at least ten times. As yet, its antigen is unknown. Construction of TCR beta libraries was performed using quantitative 5'-RACE with molecular barcodes. Via MiXCR, TCRdb re-called the 5' RACE reads, giving one row per CDR3 protein. The sample has 200,000 to 300,000 distinct CDR3 sequences, under 12% seen once. The CDR3 is made up of 15 amino acids. CDR1 is GTSNPN and CDR2 is SVGIG in the germline V gene (reference sequence). Trimming removed 0 bases from V and 3 bases from J, with 11 bases in between. The chain couples TRBV30 to TRBJ2-2, with D possibly matching TRBD2 (7 bases). Sequencing was carried out using blood, either unsorted or a sorted T cell fraction (not recorded which). This clonotype originated in a male donor with ankylosing spondylitis or in good health (not recorded which). CDR3 DNA: TGTGCCTGGAGTGTTAGGGGGAGGGACACCGGGGAGCTGTTTTTT. Its protein product is CAWSVRGRDTGELFF.